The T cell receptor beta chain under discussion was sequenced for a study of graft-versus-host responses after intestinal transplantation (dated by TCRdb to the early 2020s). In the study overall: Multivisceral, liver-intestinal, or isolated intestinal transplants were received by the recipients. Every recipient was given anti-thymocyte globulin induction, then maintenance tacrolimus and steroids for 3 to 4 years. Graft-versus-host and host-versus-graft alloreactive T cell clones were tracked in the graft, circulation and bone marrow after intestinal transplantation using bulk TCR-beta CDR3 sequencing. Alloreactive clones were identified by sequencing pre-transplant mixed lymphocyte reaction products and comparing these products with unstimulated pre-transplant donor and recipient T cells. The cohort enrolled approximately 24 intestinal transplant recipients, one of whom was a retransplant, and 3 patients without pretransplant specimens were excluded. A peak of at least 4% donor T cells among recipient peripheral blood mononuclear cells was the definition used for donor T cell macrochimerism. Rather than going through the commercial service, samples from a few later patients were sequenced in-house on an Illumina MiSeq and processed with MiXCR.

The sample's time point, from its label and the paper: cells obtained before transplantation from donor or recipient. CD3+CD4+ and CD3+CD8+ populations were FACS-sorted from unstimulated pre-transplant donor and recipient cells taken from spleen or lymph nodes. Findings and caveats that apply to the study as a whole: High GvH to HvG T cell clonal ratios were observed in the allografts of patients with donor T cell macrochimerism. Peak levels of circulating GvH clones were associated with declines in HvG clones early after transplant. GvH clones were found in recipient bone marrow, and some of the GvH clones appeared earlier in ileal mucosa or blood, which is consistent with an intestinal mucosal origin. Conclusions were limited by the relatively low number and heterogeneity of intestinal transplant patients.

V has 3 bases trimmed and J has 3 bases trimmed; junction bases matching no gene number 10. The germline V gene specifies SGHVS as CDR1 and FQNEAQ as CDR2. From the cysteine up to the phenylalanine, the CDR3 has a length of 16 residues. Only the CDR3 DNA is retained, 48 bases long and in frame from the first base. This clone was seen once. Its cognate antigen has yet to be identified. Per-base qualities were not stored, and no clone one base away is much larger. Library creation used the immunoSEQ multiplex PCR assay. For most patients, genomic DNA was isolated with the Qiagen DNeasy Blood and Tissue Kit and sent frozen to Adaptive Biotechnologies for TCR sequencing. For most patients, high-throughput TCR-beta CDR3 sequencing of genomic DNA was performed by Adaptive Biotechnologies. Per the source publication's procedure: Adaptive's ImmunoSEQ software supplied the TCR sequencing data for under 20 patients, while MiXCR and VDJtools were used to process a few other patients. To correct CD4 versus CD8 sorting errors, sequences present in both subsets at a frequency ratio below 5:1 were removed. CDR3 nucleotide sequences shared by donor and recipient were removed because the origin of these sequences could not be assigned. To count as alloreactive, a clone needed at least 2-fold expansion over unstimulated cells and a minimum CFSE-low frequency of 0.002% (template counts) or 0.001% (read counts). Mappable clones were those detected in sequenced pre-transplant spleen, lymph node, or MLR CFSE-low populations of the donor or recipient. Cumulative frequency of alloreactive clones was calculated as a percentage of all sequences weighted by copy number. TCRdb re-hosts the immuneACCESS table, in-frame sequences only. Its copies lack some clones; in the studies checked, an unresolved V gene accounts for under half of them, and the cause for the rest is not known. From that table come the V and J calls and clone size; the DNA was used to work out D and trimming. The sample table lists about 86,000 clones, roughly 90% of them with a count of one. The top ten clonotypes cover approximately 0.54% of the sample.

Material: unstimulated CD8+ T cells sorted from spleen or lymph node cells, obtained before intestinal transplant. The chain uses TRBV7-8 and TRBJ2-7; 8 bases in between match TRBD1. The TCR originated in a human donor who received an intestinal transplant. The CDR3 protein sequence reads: CASSFSGDRGDYEQYF. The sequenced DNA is TGTGCCAGCAGCTTCTCGGGCGACAGGGGCGACTACGAGCAGTACTTC. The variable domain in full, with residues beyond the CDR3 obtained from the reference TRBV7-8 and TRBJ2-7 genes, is GAGVSQSPRYKVAKRGQDVALRCDPISGHVSLFWYQQALGQGPEFLTYFQNEAQLDKSGLPSDRFFAERPEGSVSTLKIQRTQQEDSAVYLCASSFSGDRGDYEQYFGPGTRLTVT.